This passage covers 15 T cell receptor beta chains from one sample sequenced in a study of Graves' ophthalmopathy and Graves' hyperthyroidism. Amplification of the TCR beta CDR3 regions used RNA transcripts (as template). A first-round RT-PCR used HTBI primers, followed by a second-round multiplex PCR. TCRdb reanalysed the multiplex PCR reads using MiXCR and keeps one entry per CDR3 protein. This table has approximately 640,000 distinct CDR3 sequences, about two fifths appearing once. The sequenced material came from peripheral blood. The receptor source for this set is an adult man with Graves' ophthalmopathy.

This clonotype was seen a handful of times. The CDR3 is CASSQGEGSPDYGYTF. Written as DNA, the CDR3 is TGCGCCAGCAGCCAGGGTGAGGGATCCCCCGACTATGGCTACACCTTC. The chain links TRBV4-1 to TRBJ1-2, with D unresolved. Germline V gene sequence: CDR1 MGHRA, CDR2 YSYEKL. This CDR3 region has 16 residues. V shed 3 bases and J shed 3 bases, with 17 bases lying between them.

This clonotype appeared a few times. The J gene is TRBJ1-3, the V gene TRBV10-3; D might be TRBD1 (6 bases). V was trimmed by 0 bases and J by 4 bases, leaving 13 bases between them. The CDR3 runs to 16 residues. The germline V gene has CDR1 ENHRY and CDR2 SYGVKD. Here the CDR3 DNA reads TGTGCCATCAGTGAGTCGGCAGGGGTAGGCGGAAACACCATATATTTT. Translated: CAISESAGVGGNTIYF.

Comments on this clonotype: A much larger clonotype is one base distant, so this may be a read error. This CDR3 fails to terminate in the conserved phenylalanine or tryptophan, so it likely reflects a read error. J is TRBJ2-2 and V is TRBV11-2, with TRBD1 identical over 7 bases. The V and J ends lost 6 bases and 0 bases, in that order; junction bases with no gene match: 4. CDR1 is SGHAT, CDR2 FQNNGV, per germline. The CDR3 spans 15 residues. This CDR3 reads CASRTDRANTGELFL. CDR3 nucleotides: TGTGCCAGCAGAACCGACAGGGCGAACACCGGGGAGCTGTTTCTT.

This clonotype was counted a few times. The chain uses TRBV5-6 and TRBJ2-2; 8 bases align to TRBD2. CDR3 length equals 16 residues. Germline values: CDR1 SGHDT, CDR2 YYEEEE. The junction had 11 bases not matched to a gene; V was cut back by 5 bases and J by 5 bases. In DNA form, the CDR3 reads TGTGCCAGCAGTCCAGAGGGACTAGTTCTGACCGGGGAGCTGTTTTTT. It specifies CASSPEGLVLTGELFF.

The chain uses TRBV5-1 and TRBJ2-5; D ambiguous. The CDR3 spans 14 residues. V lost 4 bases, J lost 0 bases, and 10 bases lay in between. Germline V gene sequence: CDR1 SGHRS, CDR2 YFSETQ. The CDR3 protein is CASSISGYQETQYF. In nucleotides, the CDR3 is TGCGCCAGCAGCATATCCGGGTACCAAGAGACCCAGTACTTC.

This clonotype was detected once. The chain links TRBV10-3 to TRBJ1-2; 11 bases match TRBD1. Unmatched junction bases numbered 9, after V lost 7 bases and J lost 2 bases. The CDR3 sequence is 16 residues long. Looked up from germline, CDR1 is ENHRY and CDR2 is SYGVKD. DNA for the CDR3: TGTGCCATCACCAGAGGACAGGGGGCCAAAAACTATGGCTACACCTTC. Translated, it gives CAITRGQGAKNYGYTF.

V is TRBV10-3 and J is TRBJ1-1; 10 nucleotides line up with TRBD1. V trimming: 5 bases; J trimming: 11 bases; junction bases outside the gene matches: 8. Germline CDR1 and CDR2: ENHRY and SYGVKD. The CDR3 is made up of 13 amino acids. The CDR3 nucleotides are TGTGCCATCAGTCTGACAGGGGGCGACGATGCTTTCTTT. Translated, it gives CAISLTGGDDAFF.

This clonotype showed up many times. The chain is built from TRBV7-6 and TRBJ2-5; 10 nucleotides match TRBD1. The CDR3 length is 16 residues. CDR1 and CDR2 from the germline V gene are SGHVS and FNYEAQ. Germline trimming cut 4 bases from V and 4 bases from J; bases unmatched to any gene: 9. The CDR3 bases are TGTGCCAGCAGCTACCGGGACAGGGGCTCGGGAGAGACCCAGTACTTC. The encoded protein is CASSYRDRGSGETQYF.

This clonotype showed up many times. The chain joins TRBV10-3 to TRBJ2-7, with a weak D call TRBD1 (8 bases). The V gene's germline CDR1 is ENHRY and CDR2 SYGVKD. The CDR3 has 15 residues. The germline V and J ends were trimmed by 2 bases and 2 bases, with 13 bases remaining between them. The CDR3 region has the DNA TGTGCCATCAGTGAGAGCGGGACAGGACCCTACGAGCAGTACTTC. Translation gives CAISESGTGPYEQYF.

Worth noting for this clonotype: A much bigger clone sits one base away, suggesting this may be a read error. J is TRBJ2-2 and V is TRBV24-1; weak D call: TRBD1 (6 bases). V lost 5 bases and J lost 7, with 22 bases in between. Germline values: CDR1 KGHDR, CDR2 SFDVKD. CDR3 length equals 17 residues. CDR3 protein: CATSALGAGAFYGELFF. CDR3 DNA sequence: TGTGCCACCAGTGCCCTCGGGGCAGGGGCCTTCTACGGGGAGCTGTTTTTT.

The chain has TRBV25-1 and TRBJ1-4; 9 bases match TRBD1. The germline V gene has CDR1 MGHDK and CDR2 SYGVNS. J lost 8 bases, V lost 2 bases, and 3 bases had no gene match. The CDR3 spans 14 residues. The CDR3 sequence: CASSERGTGEKLFF. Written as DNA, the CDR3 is TGTGCCAGCAGTGAACGGGGGACAGGGGAAAAACTGTTTTTT. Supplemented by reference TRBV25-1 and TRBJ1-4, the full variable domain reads EADIYQTPRYLVIGTGKKITLECSQTMGHDKMYWYQQDPGMELHLIHYSYGVNSTEKGDLSSESTVSRIRTEHFPLTLESARPSHTSQYLCASSERGTGEKLFFGSGTQLSVL.

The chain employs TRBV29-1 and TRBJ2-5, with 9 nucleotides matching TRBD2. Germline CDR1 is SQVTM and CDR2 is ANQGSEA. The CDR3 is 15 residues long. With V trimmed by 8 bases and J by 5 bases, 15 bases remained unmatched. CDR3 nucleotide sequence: TGCAGCCTCAGTCCCGGGACTAGCCAGGCGGAGACCCAGTACTTC. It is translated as CSLSPGTSQAETQYF.

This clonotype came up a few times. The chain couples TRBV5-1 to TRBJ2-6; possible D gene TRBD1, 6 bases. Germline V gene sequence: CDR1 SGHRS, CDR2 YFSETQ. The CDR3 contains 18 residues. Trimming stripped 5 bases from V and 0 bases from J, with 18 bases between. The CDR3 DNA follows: TGCGCCAGCAGTCCGGACAGCGGACTCTCCTCTGGGGCCAACGTCCTGACTTTC. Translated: CASSPDSGLSSGANVLTF.

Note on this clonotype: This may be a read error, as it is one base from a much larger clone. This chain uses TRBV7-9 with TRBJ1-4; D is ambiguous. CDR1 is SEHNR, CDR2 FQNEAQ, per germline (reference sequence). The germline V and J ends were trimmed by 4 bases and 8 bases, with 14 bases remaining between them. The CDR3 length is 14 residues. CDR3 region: CASSSLVGREKLFF. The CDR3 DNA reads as TGTGCCAGCAGCTCATTAGTGGGGAGAGAAAAACTGTTTTTT. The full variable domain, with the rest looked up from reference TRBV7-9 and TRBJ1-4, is DTGVSQNPRHKITKRGQNVTFRCDPISEHNRLYWYRQTLGQGPEFLTYFQNEAQLEKSRLLSDRFSAERPKGSFSTLEIQRTEQGDSAMYLCASSSLVGREKLFFGSGTQLSVL.

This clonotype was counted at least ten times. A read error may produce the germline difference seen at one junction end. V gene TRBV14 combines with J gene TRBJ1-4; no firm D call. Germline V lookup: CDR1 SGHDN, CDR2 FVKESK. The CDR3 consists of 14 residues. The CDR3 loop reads CASSQGTGNGKLFF. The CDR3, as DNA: TGTGCCAGCAGCCAAGGGACGGGGAATGGAAAACTGTTTTTT.